The 11 T cell receptor beta chains listed next were all sequenced from one sample in a study of TIL therapy for anti-PD-1-resistant metastatic lung cancer. This was the immunoSEQ v3 assay. Assay: immunoSEQ multiplex PCR; the TCRdb copy retains only in-frame clones and omits some. Of about 57,000 clones in the sample, 70% to 80% were seen once. Documented time point: pre-treatment sample, taken before nivolumab and TIL therapy. Material: blood, obtained at baseline. Receptor source: a woman aged 25-85 years with non-small cell lung cancer.

The chain is built from TRBV29-1 and TRBJ1-1; 9 bases align to TRBD1. The V segment lost 4 bases and the J segment 5 bases; nucleotides outside the gene matches: 5. This CDR3 contains 13 residues. Germline values: CDR1 SQVTM, CDR2 ANQGSEA. CDR3: CSVGTGGSTEAFF. The CDR3 DNA reads as TGCAGCGTTGGAACAGGGGGCAGTACTGAAGCTTTCTTT.

The CDR3 DNA reads as TGCGCCAGCAGCCAAGATCAGACATACCAAGAGACCCAGTACTTC. Translation gives CASSQDQTYQETQYF. This chain uses TRBV4-3 with TRBJ2-5; D unclear. The CDR3 totals 15 residues. Trimming pared 0 bases from V and 0 bases from J, leaving 8 bases between. Germline CDR1 reads LGHNA; CDR2 reads YSLEER.

The V and J genes are TRBV11-2 and TRBJ1-1; D is undetermined. Germline CDR1 reads SGHAT; CDR2 reads FQNNGV. The CDR3 extends over 12 amino acids. V shed 1 base and J shed 4 bases, with 4 bases lying between them. CDR3 sequence (DNA): TGTGCCAGCAGCTTAGTCGGCACTGAAGCTTTCTTT. Protein: CASSLVGTEAFF.

The V gene is TRBV6-5, the J gene TRBJ1-2, with 8 bases identical to TRBD1. This CDR3 contains 14 residues. The ends lost 0 bases at V and 8 bases at J; junction bases unmatched: 5. CDR1 is MNHEY and CDR2 is SVGAGI in the germline V gene. The CDR3 region has the DNA TGTGCCAGCAGTTACTCTGGACAGGGAGGAGGCTACACCTTC. Its translation: CASSYSGQGGGYTF.

The rearrangement links TRBV11-2 to TRBJ2-1; 8 nucleotides agree with TRBD2. The V and J ends lost 0 bases and 3 bases, in that order; junction bases with no gene match: 10. This CDR3 is 18 amino acids long. Germline V gives CDR1 SGHAT, CDR2 FQNNGV. DNA for the CDR3: TGTGCCAGCAGCTTAGACGGACGGGGGGGAGATGTCTACAATGAGCAGTTCTTC. Residues: CASSLDGRGGDVYNEQFF. Drawing the rest from reference TRBV11-2 and TRBJ2-1, the complete variable domain is EAGVAQSPRYKIIEKRQSVAFWCNPISGHATLYWYQQILGQGPKLLIQFQNNGVVDDSQLPKDRFSAERLKGVDSTLKIQPAKLEDSAVYLCASSLDGRGGDVYNEQFFGPGTRLTVL.

This clone was detected a few times. This sequence joins TRBV2 and TRBJ1-2; 9 bases are a match to TRBD1. With V trimmed by 7 bases and J by 8 bases, 11 bases remained unmatched. Germline CDR1 and CDR2: SNHLY and FYNNEI. The CDR3 extends over 14 amino acids. CDR3 protein: CASTDRDRVGGYTF. The CDR3 bases are TGTGCCAGCACCGACCGGGACAGGGTTGGCGGCTACACCTTC.

V usage is TRBV2 and J usage is TRBJ2-7; no clear D. Trimming left V 4 bases short and J 3 bases short, with 19 bases between. CDR1 and CDR2 (germline): SNHLY, FYNNEI. This CDR3 has 16 residues. Written as DNA, the CDR3 is TGTGCCAGCAGTGGAGAGCCCCAGTCCGGCGACTACGAGCAGTACTTC. Translated: CASSGEPQSGDYEQYF.

This clone occurred once. The rearrangement links TRBV2 to TRBJ1-3, with D unresolved. V was pared by 0 bases and J by 0 bases, with 9 bases between. Germline V gene lookup returns CDR1 SNHLY and CDR2 FYNNEI. This CDR3 has 16 amino acids. CDR3 DNA sequence: TGTGCCAGCAGTGAAGCGGCACAGAGCTCTGGAAACACCATATATTTT. Translating gives CASSEAAQSSGNTIYF.

This clone was seen many times. The V call is TRBV6-6, the J call TRBJ1-2; unclear D gene. Per the germline V gene, CDR1 is MNHNY and CDR2 is SVGAGI (reference sequence). The V end was cut by 4 bases, the J end by 0 bases, with 6 bases between. The CDR3 has 13 amino acids. CDR3 loop: CASSSWPNYGYTF. CDR3 in DNA: TGTGCCAGCAGTTCGTGGCCTAACTATGGCTACACCTTC.

The chain links TRBV4-1 to TRBJ1-5; no clear D. CDR1 is MGHRA, CDR2 YSYEKL, per germline. The CDR3 runs to 13 residues. The germline V and J ends were trimmed by 3 bases and 9 bases, with 12 bases remaining between them. The CDR3 spells CASSQALTTPQHF. The CDR3 DNA reads as TGCGCCAGCAGCCAGGCACTTACGACGCCCCAGCATTTT.

The rearrangement links TRBV28 to TRBJ2-4; TRBD2 matches at 7 bases. CDR3 size: 15 residues. With V trimmed by 6 bases and J by 0 bases, 5 bases remained unmatched. Germline V lookup: CDR1 MDHEN, CDR2 SYDVKM. The CDR3 sequence: CASRGGSLAKNIQYF. The CDR3 coding sequence is TGTGCCAGCAGGGGAGGGAGCCTAGCCAAAAACATTCAGTACTTC. The complete variable domain, with remaining parts taken from reference TRBV28 and TRBJ2-4, reads DVKVTQSSRYLVKRTGEKVFLECVQDMDHENMFWYRQDPGLGLRLIYFSYDVKMKEKGDIPEGYSVSREKKERFSLILESASTNQTSMYLCASRGGSLAKNIQYFGAGTRLSVL.